This TCR beta chain was profiled in a study of cytomegalovirus exposure and HLA in healthy donors. Study as a whole: The roughly 120 million unique TCR beta sequences, from about 180 million T cells, were found by an earlier analysis. The Caucasian-associated ancestry cluster contained 81% of the roughly 390 genotyped donors. Study findings and constraints: TCR beta chains associated with HLA were, in a later analysis, more clonally expanded than equally common others.

The CDR3 is 12 amino acids. V was trimmed by 5 bases and J by 15 bases, leaving 14 bases between them. Germline V gives CDR1 MDHEN, CDR2 SYDVKM. This clone was picked up a small number of times. Its specificity is unknown. In the PCR, 60 Vbeta and 13 Jbeta primers were used. The protocol was immunoSEQ multiplex PCR, while the TCRdb copy is restricted to in-frame clones and leaves out a portion. The table records approximately 100,000 clones, over 50% of them present only once. The receptor was isolated from a man younger than 45 in good health and CMV-seronegative. The sequenced material came from PBMCs. V and J are TRBV28 and TRBJ1-6; no reliable D call. This CDR3 is CASSPSAGVLHF. CDR3 bases: TGTGCCAGCAGTCCCTCGGCGGGCGTCCTCCACTTT.